These 26 T cell receptor beta chains originate from one sample sequenced in a study of control samples from healthy donors and cancer patients. Clones were read by immunoSEQ multiplex PCR, and TCRdb kept only the in-frame ones, dropping some. Among tens of thousands of clones listed, more than 85% were seen once. The sample was blood. The source is a woman in her fifties or sixties in good health.

CDR3 nucleotides: TGTGCCACCAGTGATTCCCGGCGGCCTAGCTCCTACAATGAGCAGTTCTTC. It yields the protein CATSDSRRPSSYNEQFF. The chain has TRBV24-1 and TRBJ2-1, with D uncertain. Deletions cut 2 bases from V and 0 bases from J, with 13 bases between. The CDR3 totals 17 residues. CDR1 is KGHDR and CDR2 is SFDVKD in the germline V gene.

This chain uses TRBV6-2 or TRBV6-3 with TRBJ1-5; a possible D gene is TRBD1 (6 bases). CDR3 length: 16 amino acids. V dropped 6 bases and J dropped 3 bases, with 18 bases sitting between them. The V gene's germline CDR1 is MNHEY and CDR2 SVGEGT. The CDR3 region has the DNA TGTGCCAGCAGCTCTAGTGGGCAGGGGAACAATCAGCCCCAGCATTTT. The encoded protein is CASSSSGQGNNQPQHF.

This chain joins TRBV5-1 and TRBJ2-3; D may be TRBD1 (6 bases). The germline CDR1 and CDR2 sequences are SGHRS and YFSETQ. CDR3 length: 15 residues. Trimming took 0 bases from V and 4 from J, leaving 12 bases between them. CDR3: CASSLAGYRADTQYF. The CDR3 DNA reads as TGCGCCAGCAGCTTGGCAGGGTACAGGGCAGATACGCAGTATTTT.

This clone was seen once. The genes are TRBV7-6 and TRBJ2-1; 12 bases agree with TRBD2. CDR3 size: 17 residues. Germline V gene lookup returns CDR1 SGHVS and CDR2 FNYEAQ. V dropped 5 bases and J dropped 4; count of bases not matched to a gene: 9. CDR3 in amino acids: CASSARLAGDLYNEQFF. The CDR3 coding sequence is TGTGCCAGCAGCGCGAGACTAGCGGGGGATTTATACAATGAGCAGTTCTTC.

Notes on this clone: An end of the junction does not agree with germline; a read error may underlie this. The V and J genes are TRBV6-4 and TRBJ2-7, with D possibly TRBD2 on 5 matching bases. Germline V lookup: CDR1 MRHNA, CDR2 SNTAGT. The CDR3 covers 13 residues. CDR3 residues: CASSLEGGYGQYF. CDR3 DNA: TGTGCCAGCAGCCTAGAGGGTGGCTACGGGCAGTACTTC.

This chain joins TRBV13 and TRBJ2-2; D may be TRBD1 or TRBD2 (5 bases each). Trimming took 0 bases from V and 6 from J, leaving 5 bases between them. This CDR3 is built from 13 residues. Germline-derived CDR1 and CDR2 are PRHDT and FYEKMQ (reference sequence). CDR3 DNA sequence: TGTGCCAGCAGCTTAGGGGGGGCCGGGGAGCTGTTTTTT. This translates into CASSLGGAGELFF.

This chain connects TRBV4-1 to TRBJ1-1, with TRBD1 matching 9 bases. Trimming removed 0 bases from V and 1 base from J; junction bases left unmatched: 9. In germline, CDR1 is MGHRA, CDR2 YSYEKL. This CDR3 is 18 amino acids long. CDR3 amino acids: CASSQEMYRTGENTEAFF. Here the CDR3 DNA reads TGCGCCAGCAGCCAAGAGATGTACAGGACAGGGGAGAACACTGAAGCTTTCTTT.

The chain uses TRBV25-1 and TRBJ2-1; no clear D gene. This CDR3 region has 11 residues. Germline V gene data show CDR1 as MGHDK and CDR2 as SYGVNS. Trimming stripped 4 bases from V and 9 bases from J, with 7 bases between. The CDR3 loop is CASSAQTEQFF. DNA for the CDR3: TGTGCCAGCAGTGCTCAAACTGAGCAGTTCTTC. Full variable domain (rest looked up from reference TRBV25-1 and TRBJ2-1): EADIYQTPRYLVIGTGKKITLECSQTMGHDKMYWYQQDPGMELHLIHYSYGVNSTEKGDLSSESTVSRIRTEHFPLTLESARPSHTSQYLCASSAQTEQFFGPGTRLTVL.

The rearrangement uses TRBV6-6 and TRBJ1-3; D remains ambiguous. The CDR3 sequence is 14 residues long. V shed 6 bases and J shed 0 bases, with 9 bases lying between them. CDR1 and CDR2 (germline): MNHNY, SVGAGI (reference sequence). The CDR3 here is CASREIASGNTIYF. CDR3 in DNA: TGTGCCAGCAGAGAGATAGCCTCTGGAAACACCATATATTTT.

The CDR3 bases are TGTGCCAGCAGCTTAAGAGGGCGGCAAGAGACCCAGTACTTC. This translates into CASSLRGRQETQYF. The chain links TRBV7-2 to TRBJ2-5; possibly TRBD2 for D (5 bases). The germline CDR1 and CDR2 sequences are SGHTA and FQGNSA. Trimming stripped 2 bases from V and 2 bases from J, with 9 bases between. This CDR3 comprises 14 residues.

J is TRBJ2-1 and V is TRBV5-1; 9 positions agree with TRBD2. The germline CDR1 and CDR2 sequences are SGHRS and YFSETQ. The V gene end was trimmed by 4 bases and the J gene end by 2 bases; junction bases not matched to a gene: 16. The CDR3 is made up of 19 amino acids. CDR3: CASSLTIAGGPPPYNEQFF. The CDR3 coding sequence is TGCGCCAGCAGCCTCACCATTGCGGGAGGGCCCCCGCCCTACAATGAGCAGTTCTTC. The full variable domain, rest sourced from reference TRBV5-1 and TRBJ2-1, is KAGVTQTPRYLIKTRGQQVTLSCSPISGHRSVSWYQQTPGQGLQFLFEYFSETQRNKGNFPGRFSGRQFSNSRSEMNVSTLELGDSALYLCASSLTIAGGPPPYNEQFFGPGTRLTVL.

The rearrangement joins TRBV15 to TRBJ2-6; 8 bases match TRBD1. J was trimmed by 2 bases and V by 5 bases; bases with no gene match: 5. Germline loops: CDR1 LNHNV, CDR2 YYDKDF (reference sequence). The CDR3 is made up of 16 amino acids. The CDR3 loop reads CATSGQGAPGANVLTF. CDR3 DNA sequence: TGTGCCACCAGCGGGCAGGGGGCGCCTGGGGCCAACGTCCTGACTTTC.

The J gene is TRBJ2-3, the V gene TRBV11-2; 8 bases agree with TRBD1. V shed 7 bases, J shed 1 base, and the junction held 16 bases outside the gene matches. This CDR3 has 18 amino acids. The V gene's germline CDR1 is SGHAT and CDR2 FQNNGV. In DNA form, the CDR3 reads TGTGCCAGCACCTCTGCCTCGCCCAGGGGGCGCGGCACAGATACGCAGTATTTT. It specifies CASTSASPRGRGTDTQYF.

For this clone: An end of the junction differs from the germline gene, which may be a read error. In the same sample, other DNA sequences code for this CDR3. The chain combines TRBV27 with TRBJ1-1, with TRBD1 as a possible D gene (5 bases). The CDR3 has 14 amino acids. Per germline, CDR1 MNHEY and CDR2 SMNVEV (reference sequence). CDR3 DNA sequence: TGCGCCAGCAGTCCAGGGACCCTTGGTCTTGAAGCTTTCTTT. This codes for CASSPGTLGLEAFF.

This clone was detected once. The chain joins TRBV5-1 to TRBJ1-1, with D perhaps matching TRBD1 (6 bases). The V gene lost 0 bases and the J gene lost 4 bases, with 13 bases spanning the gap. CDR3 size: 15 residues. Per germline, CDR1 SGHRS and CDR2 YFSETQ. CDR3 nucleotides: TGCGCCAGCAGCTTGGTTCCAGGGGCGGGCACTGAAGCTTTCTTT. Translating gives CASSLVPGAGTEAFF.

This clone was recorded a few times. V and J are TRBV6-5 and TRBJ2-7; TRBD2 matches at 8 bases. With 5 bases clipped from V and 4 bases from J, the junction kept 7 bases outside the gene matches. The CDR3 length is 14 residues. CDR1 MNHEY and CDR2 SVGAGI come from the germline V gene. CDR3 bases: TGTGCCAGCAGTAATTCCGGGGGGGGATACGAGCAGTACTTC. It is translated as CASSNSGGGYEQYF.

The count of this clone is one. The J gene is TRBJ2-1, the V gene TRBV27, with 11 bases fitting TRBD2. The CDR3 extends over 16 amino acids. Germline CDR1 reads MNHEY; CDR2 reads SMNVEV (reference sequence). V gave up 6 bases and J gave up 4 bases; unmatched junction bases: 8. Here the CDR3 reads CASSLLTSGGYNEQFF. CDR3 DNA: TGTGCCAGCAGCTTACTAACTAGCGGGGGTTACAATGAGCAGTTCTTC.

The chain combines TRBV10-1 with TRBJ2-5; possible D gene TRBD2, 5 bases. Germline values: CDR1 WNHNN, CDR2 SYGVQD (reference sequence). This CDR3 spans 18 amino acids. The ends were cut back, 0 bases at V and 2 bases at J, with 19 bases in the middle. The CDR3 region has the DNA TGCGCCAGCAGTGAGTCGATATGGCTAGCTTCACTACAAGAGACCCAGTACTTC. It yields the protein CASSESIWLASLQETQYF.

The rearrangement uses TRBV6-6 and TRBJ1-2, with unresolved D. The germline V and J ends were trimmed by 2 bases and 8 bases, with 15 bases remaining between them. The germline gives CDR1 MNHNY, CDR2 SVGAGI (reference sequence). The CDR3 covers 14 residues. The chain's CDR3 is CASSYTVLTEGYTF. The CDR3 DNA reads as TGTGCCAGCAGTTACACCGTACTAACCGAGGGCTACACCTTC.

V is TRBV7-9 and J is TRBJ1-2, with D maybe TRBD1 (6 bases). There are 16 residues in the CDR3. Per the germline V gene, CDR1 is SEHNR and CDR2 is FQNEAQ (reference sequence). Trimming cost V 4 bases and J 5 bases, with 20 bases left between them. Here the CDR3 DNA reads TGTGCCAGCAGCTCTGCTGGGGGTGACAGGCCATATGGCTACACCTTC. This codes for CASSSAGGDRPYGYTF.

The chain recombines TRBV18 with TRBJ2-7; 9 nucleotides match TRBD1. The CDR3 runs to 17 residues. Trimming cost V 2 bases and J 0 bases; bases outside gene matches: 8. Germline CDR1 reads KGHSH; CDR2 reads LQKENI. In DNA, the CDR3 is TGTGCCAGCTCACCAATCGGGGGGACAGGGAGCTCCTACGAGCAGTACTTC. It encodes CASSPIGGTGSSYEQYF.

The V call is TRBV19, the J call TRBJ2-6; D might be TRBD2 (5 bases). CDR3 size: 14 residues. The germline gives CDR1 LNHDA, CDR2 SQIVND (reference sequence). V lost 7 bases and J lost 3, with 10 bases in between. The CDR3 protein is CASMARGGANVLTF. In DNA form, the CDR3 reads TGTGCCAGTATGGCCCGGGGTGGGGCCAACGTCCTGACTTTC.

The chain couples TRBV7-9 to TRBJ1-5, with no clear D. This CDR3 is built from 18 residues. Germline CDR1 is SEHNR and CDR2 is FQNEAQ (reference sequence). V lost 1 base and J 4 bases, leaving 20 bases between the germline ends. The CDR3 loop is CASSLDQVGWAENQPQHF. The CDR3 bases are TGTGCCAGCAGCTTAGATCAAGTTGGGTGGGCAGAGAATCAGCCCCAGCATTTT. Full variable domain (outside the CDR3, taken from reference TRBV7-9 and TRBJ1-5): DTGVSQNPRHKITKRGQNVTFRCDPISEHNRLYWYRQTLGQGPEFLTYFQNEAQLEKSRLLSDRFSAERPKGSFSTLEIQRTEQGDSAMYLCASSLDQVGWAENQPQHFGDGTRLSIL.

The chain uses TRBV4-2 and TRBJ1-6, with D perhaps TRBD1 (6 bases). Germline V lookup: CDR1 LGHNA, CDR2 YNFKEQ. CDR3 size: 18 residues. V dropped 0 bases and J dropped 2 bases, with 14 bases sitting between them. CDR3 protein: CASSQETGGQAYNSPLHF. The CDR3 DNA is TGTGCCAGCAGCCAAGAAACCGGGGGGCAGGCCTATAATTCACCCCTCCACTTT.

This chain links TRBV6-1 with TRBJ1-2; maybe TRBD1 (5 bases). The CDR3 is 20 amino acids. Germline CDR1 and CDR2: MNHNS and SASEGT. V lost 0 bases and J lost 4, with 27 bases in between. In DNA, the CDR3 is TGTGCCAGCAGTGAAGCGTTCCTCCCCGAGCTAGGGACGGCAGGCTATGGCTACACCTTC. Translating gives CASSEAFLPELGTAGYGYTF.

This clone was seen more than once but under ten times. The V gene is TRBV9, the J gene TRBJ2-4; the match to TRBD2 covers 11 bases. Trimming took 4 bases from V and 0 from J; bases not matched to a gene: 15. The CDR3 runs 20 residues. Germline V gene data show CDR1 as SGDLS and CDR2 as YYNGEE. CDR3 DNA: TGTGCCAGCAGCTCTACCTTAGCGGGAGGGCCCGGGGAAGCCAAAAACATTCAGTACTTC. As protein: CASSSTLAGGPGEAKNIQYF.